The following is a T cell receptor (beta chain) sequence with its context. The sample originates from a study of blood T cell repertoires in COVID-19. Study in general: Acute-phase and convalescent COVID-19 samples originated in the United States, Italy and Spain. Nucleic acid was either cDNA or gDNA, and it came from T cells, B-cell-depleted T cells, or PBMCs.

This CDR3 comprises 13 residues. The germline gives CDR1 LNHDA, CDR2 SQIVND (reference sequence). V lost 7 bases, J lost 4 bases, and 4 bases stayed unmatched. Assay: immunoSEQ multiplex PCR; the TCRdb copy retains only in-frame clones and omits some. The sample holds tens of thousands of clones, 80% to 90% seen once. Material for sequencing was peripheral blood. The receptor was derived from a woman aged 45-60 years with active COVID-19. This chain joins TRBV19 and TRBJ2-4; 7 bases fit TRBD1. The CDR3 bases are TGTGCCAGTACGCCGGGACAGAAAAACATTCAGTACTTC. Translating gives CASTPGQKNIQYF.